This paragraph covers one T cell receptor (beta chain) sequence. There is no known antigen for this receptor. Qualities for individual bases were not recorded, and no much larger clone is one base off. Using the deep immunoSEQ assay, multiplex PCR amplified TCR CDR3 regions from genomic DNA. Extracted genomic DNA from each cell subset was spread evenly across all wells of several immunoSEQ 96-well plates, with each plate serving as a replicate. Each replicate PCR for sorted subsets received around 0.2 ug genomic DNA, equal to about 29,000 T cell genomes. Purified libraries were quantified with a Qubit 3.0 fluorometer, sized on a Bioanalyzer 2100, and re-quantified with the KAPA Library Quantification kit. Every immunoSEQ 96-well plate was sequenced on a separate single-read 150-cycle Illumina NextSeq 550 flow cell. The authors processed their data as follows. Because only junctional sequences without quality scores were contained in the immunoSEQ output, filtering matching that applied to full-length reads could not be performed. Sequences were annotated with PyIR, a Python wrapper for IgBLAST v1.9, and V/J genes and CDR3 were assigned using IMGT germline references. Reads with weak V/J assignments (E-value above 1e-6), missing CDR3, stop codons, out-of-frame junctions, or ambiguous translated residues were removed. V3J clonotypes were defined as sequences sharing an identical inferred V gene, J gene, and CDR3 amino acid sequence. Percentage overlap between repertoires was computed as shared unique clonotypes divided by the size of the smaller repertoire. Three approaches were used to assess repertoire richness: RTK rarefaction, the Chao1 estimator, and Recon v2.1 estimates of unobserved clonotypes. Generation probabilities were computed with OLGA for all TCRbeta clonotypes obtained by the gDNA method from a handful of donors. The clones in this table, taken by TCRdb from immuneACCESS, are in-frame only. Not every clone is retained; where verified, under half of the shortfall comes from an unresolved V gene, and the cause of the rest is unknown. V and J calls and clone size follow that table, whereas D and trimming were derived from the DNA. The sample profile shows about 1.1 million clones; approximately 80% of them were found once. 0.7% to 0.95% of the sample rests with the top ten.

The data originate from a study of shared clonotypes between healthy human individuals (dated by TCRdb to 2020 to 2021). Some background on the complete study: The cohort comprised two women and a few men aged 18 to 49 years. Per donor, three plates each were used for CD4 naive and CD4 memory, two for CD8 naive, and one for CD8 memory. To estimate repertoire size and how much clonotypes are shared between individuals, the study performed deep sequencing of blood TCR repertoires from roughly five healthy adults. To increase sequencing depth and limit assay-specific biases, TCR repertoire library preparation and sequencing were carried out by different laboratories using diverse techniques. Between about 0.9 and 9 billion PBMCs per donor were obtained by leukapheresis.

Donors were healthy HIV-negative adults with no recently reported acute infections or vaccinations. Only Caucasian adults living in Nashville, Tennessee, USA were represented among the donors. CD4+ T cells were enriched by magnetic negative selection, after which naive cells were positively selected on CD45RA and the negative fraction was taken as the memory subset. Blood was collected by leukapheresis, and PBMCs were isolated by Ficoll-Histopaque density gradient centrifugation and then cryopreserved in liquid nitrogen vapor phase. Purity and quantity of every magnetically sorted T cell population were checked by analytical flow cytometry. From each sorted fraction, genomic DNA was isolated and quantified by UV absorbance on a Nanodrop 2000c. V is shortened by 4 bases, J by 0 bases, and the region joining them spans 9 bases. The CDR3 contains 15 residues, cysteine and phenylalanine counted. Only the CDR3 DNA is retained, 45 bases long and in frame from the first base. From the germline V gene, CDR1 is MDHEN and CDR2 is SYDVKM.

Here is what the overall study found, with its caveats: Pairwise subsampling indicated that sequencing depth was expected to affect the degree of clonotype sharing among donors. About 5% of naive CD4, 3.5% of naive CD8, approximately 2% of memory CD4, and roughly 0.4% of memory CD8 clonotypes were shared across four donors. Rarefaction of sorted-subset datasets indicated incomplete sequencing despite the large sequencing depth. Sampling was restricted to blood, and TCR repertoires in tissue are likely to differ from TCR repertoires in blood. The genetic and exposure-history diversity represented was limited by the small number of donors. Compared with non-shared clonotypes, clonotypes shared by all four sorted-subset donors had higher generation probabilities. Larger estimated clonotype richness was generally found for naive subsets than for memory subsets.

The V and J segments used are TRBV28 and TRBJ1-4, with the D gene call left open. Sequenced material: memory CD4+ T cells from PBMCs. What the cell subset or site label conveys for this sample: CD45RA-negative fraction. The origin of this receptor is a man younger than 35 in good health. Some clones in this sample may be carry-over from other donors' samples. The nucleotides are TGTGCCAGCAGTTCCCCAGTTGCAACTAATGAAAAACTGTTTTTT. Protein translation: CASSSPVATNEKLFF. Supplemented by the reference TRBV28 and TRBJ1-4 proteins around the CDR3, the complete variable domain is DVKVTQSSRYLVKRTGEKVFLECVQDMDHENMFWYRQDPGLGLRLIYFSYDVKMKEKGDIPEGYSVSREKKERFSLILESASTNQTSMYLCASSSPVATNEKLFFGSGTQLSVL.